These 30 T cell receptor beta chains originate from one sample sequenced in a study of metastatic and nonmetastatic thyroid tumors. TCRdb re-clonotyped the PCR reads through MiXCR. The sample shows around 20,000 clones, approximately 15% of them seen only once. None of the patients had undergone any treatment ahead of thyroid surgery. Input material: tumor tissue. The source of these receptors is a female donor with papillary thyroid cancer or a benign thyroid nodule (not recorded which). Some clones in this sample may be carry-over from other donors' samples.

This clone came up many times. The gene calls are TRBV7-8 and TRBJ1-2, with 7 bases aligning to TRBD1. The CDR3 is 12 amino acids. Per germline, CDR1 SGHVS and CDR2 FQNEAQ. Germline trimming cut 5 bases from V and 6 bases from J; bases unmatched to any gene: 3. The CDR3 sequence is CASSPQGDGYTF. The CDR3 coding sequence is TGTGCCAGCAGCCCTCAGGGGGATGGCTACACCTTC.

This clone has a count of ten or more. V gene TRBV4-2 combines with J gene TRBJ2-1; D is perhaps TRBD2 (5 bases). This CDR3 is 14 amino acids long. Per the germline V gene, CDR1 is LGHNA and CDR2 is YNFKEQ. Trimming shortened V by 4 bases and J by 4 bases, and 11 bases separated the two germline ends. The CDR3 is CASSPGILYNEQFF. CDR3 DNA: TGTGCCAGCAGCCCGGGGATACTTTACAATGAGCAGTTCTTC.

The V gene is TRBV9, the J gene TRBJ2-1; D is possibly TRBD1 (6 bases). Germline lookup yields CDR1 SGDLS and CDR2 YYNGEE. The CDR3 is made up of 15 amino acids. Trimming took 2 bases from V and 2 from J, leaving 11 bases between them. The CDR3 DNA is TGTGCCAGCAGCGTTGGACAGCTAACCTACAATGAGCAGTTCTTC. Amino acid sequence: CASSVGQLTYNEQFF.

Ten or more counts support this clone. The rearrangement links TRBV15 to TRBJ1-4; TRBD1 aligns across 7 bases. Germline V gene sequence: CDR1 LNHNV, CDR2 YYDKDF (reference sequence). V lost 8 bases, J lost 7 bases, and 7 bases stayed unmatched. CDR3 length equals 13 residues. CDR3 protein: CATLGQVGEKLFF. As DNA, the CDR3 is TGTGCCACCTTAGGACAGGTCGGTGAAAAACTGTTTTTT.

This clone was seen many times. Its ends do not fully match the called genes, so a read error is possible. The V call is TRBV6-1, the J call TRBJ1-2; no clear D gene. This CDR3 spans 14 amino acids. Germline V CDR1 and CDR2: MNHNS, SASEGT. The CDR3 nucleotides are TGTGCCAGCCGTTGGGGAGGGTGGAACTCTGGCTACACCTTC. Protein: CASRWGGWNSGYTF.

This clone is classed as medium-sized. This rearrangement joins TRBV24-1 to TRBJ2-7, with 7 positions matching TRBD1. After removal of 4 bases from V and 1 base from J, the junction contained 18 bases not matched to a gene. Per the germline V gene, CDR1 is KGHDR and CDR2 is SFDVKD. CDR3 length: 19 residues. The DNA for the CDR3 is TGTGCCACCAGTGACCTTAACCGACAGGGCTCCTTCTTATCCTACGAGCAGTACTTC. Translation gives CATSDLNRQGSFLSYEQYF.

At least ten counts were recorded for this clone. The chain carries TRBV28 and TRBJ1-1; 12 bases are shared with TRBD1. The CDR3 is 19 residues long. V lost 5 bases and J lost 2; bases outside the gene matches: 15. The germline V gene encodes CDR1 MDHEN and CDR2 SYDVKM. The DNA for the CDR3 is TGTGCCAGCAGTCAAGAGTCCGGGACAGGGGGCCTTTTTAACACTGAAGCTTTCTTT. It yields the protein CASSQESGTGGLFNTEAFF.

This clone is medium-sized (0.01 to 0.1%) in the sample. V and J are TRBV3-1 and TRBJ1-2; 7 bases are shared with TRBD1. This CDR3 spans 15 amino acids. The V segment lost 6 bases and the J segment 1 base; nucleotides outside the gene matches: 8. The germline gives CDR1 LGHDT, CDR2 YNNKEL (reference sequence). CDR3 sequence (DNA): TGTGCCAGCAGTTCGGACAGGCGCATTAACTATGGCTACACCTTC. Protein: CASSSDRRINYGYTF.

This chain links TRBV6-1 with TRBJ2-1; 7 bases map to TRBD2. The ends lost 3 bases at V and 9 bases at J; junction bases unmatched: 8. This CDR3 has 14 amino acids. Germline V lookup: CDR1 MNHNS, CDR2 SASEGT. The CDR3 protein is CASSDFSRGGEQFF. The CDR3 DNA sequence: TGTGCCAGCAGTGACTTCTCCCGCGGGGGTGAGCAGTTCTTC.

Ten or more counts support this clone. The chain joins TRBV4-2 to TRBJ1-1; D is ambiguous. The germline V gene has CDR1 LGHNA and CDR2 YNFKEQ. Trimming took 1 base from V and 3 from J, leaving 6 bases between them. The CDR3 spans 13 residues. CDR3 in amino acids: CASSQGFDTEAFF. As DNA, the CDR3 is TGTGCCAGCAGCCAAGGGTTTGACACTGAAGCTTTCTTT.

This clone was seen repeatedly, ten times or more. This rearrangement joins TRBV5-1 to TRBJ1-1; no clear D gene. CDR3 length: 13 residues. Between the trimmed V and J ends, which lost 2 bases and 0 bases, there was a span of 5 bases. In germline, CDR1 is SGHRS, CDR2 YFSETQ. The chain's CDR3 is CASSLTVNTEAFF. The CDR3 coding sequence is TGCGCCAGCAGCTTAACGGTGAACACTGAAGCTTTCTTT.

This clone was observed many times. Other DNA sequences within the sample encode an identical CDR3. This rearrangement joins TRBV30 to TRBJ2-2; D unresolved. The CDR3 length is 13 residues. The ends were cut back, 2 bases at V and 1 base at J, with 5 bases in the middle. The germline gives CDR1 GTSNPN, CDR2 SVGIG (reference sequence). In DNA form, the CDR3 reads TGTGCCTGGAGTACGGAGAACACCGGGGAGCTGTTTTTT. Translation gives CAWSTENTGELFF.

In its sample, this clone ranks as medium-sized. The chain couples TRBV28 to TRBJ2-7; 7 bases map to TRBD1. J was trimmed by 5 bases and V by 5 bases; bases with no gene match: 12. The CDR3 sequence is 15 residues long. Germline V CDR1 and CDR2: MDHEN, SYDVKM. CDR3 sequence (DNA): TGTGCCAGCAGTCTCGACAGGGCCCTGAGCAACGAGCAGTACTTC. It codes for CASSLDRALSNEQYF.

By sample share, this clone is medium-sized (0.01 to 0.1%). The chain employs TRBV30 and TRBJ2-7; D is perhaps TRBD2 (5 bases). Germline CDR1 and CDR2: GTSNPN and SVGIG (reference sequence). The germline V and J ends were trimmed by 0 bases and 3 bases, with 6 bases remaining between them. This CDR3 region has 12 residues. The CDR3 region is CAWSVGSYEQYF. The CDR3 DNA is TGTGCCTGGAGTGTAGGGAGCTACGAGCAGTACTTC. The variable domain in full, completed from reference TRBV30 and TRBJ2-7, reads SQTIHQWPATLVQPVGSPLSLECTVEGTSNPNLYWYRQAAGRGLQLLFYSVGIGQISSEVPQNLSASRPQDRQFILSSKKLLLSDSGFYLCAWSVGSYEQYFGPGTRLTVT.

The gene calls are TRBV13 and TRBJ2-1, with 8 bases that match TRBD1. Germline trimming cut 5 bases from V and 4 bases from J; bases unmatched to any gene: 7. Looked up from germline, CDR1 is PRHDT and CDR2 is FYEKMQ (reference sequence). The CDR3 is 15 residues long. CDR3 sequence: CASSLTGAPYNEQFF. CDR3 in DNA: TGTGCCAGCAGCCTGACAGGGGCCCCGTACAATGAGCAGTTCTTC.

This clone was recorded many times. The chain recombines TRBV18 with TRBJ2-7, with 7 nucleotides matching TRBD2. V shed 1 base and J 0 bases; nucleotides not matched to a gene: 3. Germline values: CDR1 KGHSH, CDR2 LQKENI. The CDR3 consists of 15 residues. CDR3 DNA sequence: TGTGCCAGCTCACCACGGGGGGGGAACTCCTACGAGCAGTACTTC. As protein: CASSPRGGNSYEQYF. Full variable domain (remainder filled in from reference TRBV18 and TRBJ2-7): NAGVMQNPRHLVRRRGQEARLRCSPMKGHSHVYWYRQLPEEGLKFMVYLQKENIIDESGMPKERFSAEFPKEGPSILRIQQVVRGDSAAYFCASSPRGGNSYEQYFGPGTRLTVT.

This clone has a handful of counts. This may come from a read error, since a much larger clone is one base off. V gene TRBV5-4 combines with J gene TRBJ2-7; 8 bases line up with TRBD2. This CDR3 has 15 amino acids. Per the germline V gene, CDR1 is SGHNT and CDR2 is YYREEE (reference sequence). The CDR3 reads CASILAGGGPGEQYF. In nucleotides, the CDR3 is TGTGCCAGCATCTTGGCCGGGGGGGGGCCGGGCGAGCAGTACTTC.

Ten or more counts support this clone. V usage is TRBV19 and J usage is TRBJ2-5, with TRBD2 matching 14 bases. CDR1 is LNHDA and CDR2 is SQIVND in the germline V gene (reference sequence). This CDR3 comprises 18 residues. Trimming removed 0 bases from V and 5 bases from J; junction bases left unmatched: 8. The CDR3 reads CASSIDRSRTSGRETQYF. In nucleotides, the CDR3 is TGTGCCAGTAGTATAGATAGATCCAGGACTAGCGGGAGGGAGACCCAGTACTTC.

This clone has at least ten counts. The V call is TRBV6-5, the J call TRBJ1-5; 7 bases match TRBD1. Germline CDR1 reads MNHEY; CDR2 reads SVGAGI. V shed 6 bases and J 4 bases; nucleotides not matched to a gene: 18. The CDR3 is 18 amino acids. This CDR3 reads CASSSTGAGLRVNQPQHF. In DNA, the CDR3 is TGTGCCAGCAGCTCTACAGGGGCAGGTCTTAGGGTAAATCAGCCCCAGCATTTT.

The sample holds one count of this clone. At one end, the junction sequence differs from germline, possibly due to a read error. This chain uses TRBV10-1 with TRBJ1-2; 8 bases line up with TRBD1. Looked up from germline, CDR1 is WNHNN and CDR2 is SYGVQD (reference sequence). The CDR3 contains 18 residues. The CDR3: CASSKSNWTGMIVYGYTF. The CDR3 DNA reads TGCGCCAGCAGTAAGTCGAACTGGACAGGGATGATTGTATATGGCTACACCTTC.

There are many counts of this clone. CDR3 sequence: CATSDSKKADNEQFF. CDR3 coding DNA: TGTGCCACCAGTGATTCGAAAAAGGCAGACAATGAGCAGTTCTTC. The rearrangement links TRBV24-1 to TRBJ2-1; D is ambiguous. The CDR3 extends over 15 amino acids. Trimming pared 2 bases from V and 5 bases from J, leaving 12 bases between. Germline V CDR1 and CDR2: KGHDR, SFDVKD.

The chain uses TRBV30 and TRBJ1-2; a weak D match, TRBD1 (5 bases). There are 11 residues in the CDR3. The germline V gene encodes CDR1 GTSNPN and CDR2 SVGIG (reference sequence). Here the CDR3 reads CESPGNYGYTF. CDR3 DNA sequence: TGTGAATCCCCAGGGAACTATGGCTACACCTTC.

This clone was seen repeatedly, ten times or more. A clone one base away is much larger, so this may be a read error. V usage is TRBV3-1 and J usage is TRBJ1-2, with TRBD1 matching 8 bases. The V segment lost 8 bases and the J segment 8 bases; nucleotides outside the gene matches: 16. From germline, CDR1 is LGHDT and CDR2 YNNKEL (reference sequence). This CDR3 region has 15 residues. DNA of the CDR3: TGTGCCAGCGGCCCCCTGGACAGGGACTTAAGCGGCTACACCTTC. Translated, it gives CASGPLDRDLSGYTF.

This clone appeared many times. CDR3 sequence: CASSYNSENTGELFF. In DNA form, the CDR3 reads TGTGCCAGCAGTTACAACAGCGAGAACACCGGGGAGCTGTTTTTT. This chain connects TRBV6-6 to TRBJ2-2; the D is unclear. V shed 2 bases and J shed 1 base, with 8 bases lying between them. CDR1 MNHNY and CDR2 SVGAGI come from the germline V gene (reference sequence). CDR3 length: 15 amino acids.

The V gene is TRBV18, the J gene TRBJ2-1; D is uncertain. The length of the CDR3 is 11 residues. The V gene lost 1 base and the J gene lost 16 bases, with 11 bases spanning the gap. CDR1 is KGHSH, CDR2 LQKENI, per germline. CDR3 sequence: CASSPRDDHFF. The CDR3 DNA follows: TGTGCCAGCTCACCACGGGATGATCATTTCTTC.

This clone was seen at least ten times. The chain joins TRBV7-2 to TRBJ1-5, with 7 bases that match TRBD1. With 4 bases clipped from V and 0 bases from J, the junction kept 12 bases outside the gene matches. This CDR3 region has 18 residues. Looked up from germline, CDR1 is SGHTA and CDR2 is FQGNSA. CDR3 sequence reads: CASSSQAGGGGSNQPQHF. In DNA form, the CDR3 reads TGTGCCAGCAGCTCCCAGGCAGGGGGTGGGGGTAGCAATCAGCCCCAGCATTTT.

There are many counts of this clone. V usage is TRBV6-4 and J usage is TRBJ1-1; 8 bases are shared with TRBD1. Germline V CDR1 and CDR2: MRHNA, SNTAGT. V trimming: 4 bases; J trimming: 5 bases; junction bases outside the gene matches: 3. This CDR3 comprises 13 residues. DNA of the CDR3: TGTGCCAGCAGTGCAAGACAGGGGACTGAAGCTTTCTTT. Its translation is CASSARQGTEAFF.

There are many counts of this clone. The chain has TRBV11-2 and TRBJ1-2; D gene uncertain. Germline lookup yields CDR1 SGHAT and CDR2 FQNNGV. This CDR3 is built from 12 residues. The V gene lost 4 bases and the J gene lost 8 bases, with 11 bases spanning the gap. This CDR3 is CASSSTSRGYTF. CDR3 nucleotide sequence: TGTGCCAGCAGCTCAACCTCTCGGGGCTACACCTTC.

This clone appeared many times. The sample contains more than one DNA sequence encoding this CDR3. The genes are TRBV5-1 and TRBJ2-2; D is uncertain. CDR1 is SGHRS and CDR2 is YFSETQ in the germline V gene. The ends were cut back, 0 bases at V and 1 base at J, with 7 bases in the middle. The CDR3 is made up of 15 amino acids. For the CDR3, the DNA is TGCGCCAGCAGCTTGGATTGGGGGAACACCGGGGAGCTGTTTTTT. It encodes CASSLDWGNTGELFF.

Within the sample, this clone is medium-sized. V is TRBV30 and J is TRBJ1-3, with D uncertain. This CDR3 comprises 12 residues. Between the trimmed V and J ends, which lost 4 bases and 4 bases, there was a span of 8 bases. Germline CDR1 GTSNPN, CDR2 SVGIG (reference sequence). This chain's CDR3 is CAWKWRGNTIYF. The CDR3 coding sequence is TGTGCCTGGAAGTGGAGGGGAAACACCATATATTTT.